This is a list of T cell receptor beta chains from one sample in a study of blood T cells in healthy people across ages. TCRdb called the 5' RACE reads again in MiXCR, with one record for every CDR3 protein. The profile shows fewer than 1,000,000 distinct CDR3 sequences, roughly 44% of them singletons. The sample taken for sequencing was blood. These receptors were obtained from a man in his 60s in good health. Both conserved end residues are trimmed from each CDR3. A D gene is named only where the DNA matches it firmly.

V,D,J,CDR3
TRBV24-1,TRBD1,TRBJ2-3,ATSPAGTGLTDTQY
TRBV11-2,.,TRBJ2-1,ASSLTKETQF
TRBV20-1,TRBD2,TRBJ2-1,SARVLAGGLGEQF
TRBV5-1,.,TRBJ2-5,ASTRRVGETQY
TRBV7-2,.,TRBJ1-2,ASSIPGRRYGYT
TRBV11-2,.,TRBJ2-7,ASSLVQGTNEQY
TRBV6-5,.,TRBJ1-4,ASRDRLNEKLF
TRBV30,TRBD1,TRBJ1-2,AWSVGTGAGYT
TRBV9,.,TRBJ2-1,ASSVAAGMSSYNEQF
TRBV9,TRBD2,TRBJ2-3,ASSVRLAGDTDTQY
TRBV18,.,TRBJ1-2,ASSPDGRGGYT
TRBV7-2,.,TRBJ1-2,ASSLAMGEGYT
TRBV28,TRBD1,TRBJ2-7,ASRPGQGSYNEQY
TRBV15,.,TRBJ1-2,ATSKNSDNYGYT
TRBV20-1,.,TRBJ2-1,SAEDGSTYNEQF
TRBV6-2/TRBV6-3,.,TRBJ2-4,ASSNPGFEAYEQY
TRBV28,TRBD1,.,ASSTHQGAHNEQY
TRBV9,TRBD1,TRBJ2-5,ASTKGTGGLLETQY
TRBV5-1,.,TRBJ2-5,ASSLDSEKRTQY
TRBV2,.,TRBJ2-5,ASNGPRDEQY
TRBV30,.,TRBJ2-1,AWGKRPPRYNEQF
TRBV20-1,TRBD1,TRBJ1-5,SAIGQVNQPQH
TRBV27,TRBD1,TRBJ1-5,ASRRTDRANQPQH
TRBV20-1,.,TRBJ2-7,SATGRRSGEQY
TRBV3-1,.,TRBJ1-2,ASSQEPSRGYT
TRBV6-5,TRBD2,TRBJ2-1,ASSYSGLAGEQF
TRBV20-1,TRBD1,TRBJ2-5,SARTGAMVGETQY
TRBV9,TRBD1,TRBJ2-1,ASSERDRDYSEQF
TRBV6-2/TRBV6-3,.,TRBJ2-2,ASSYPGITGELF
TRBV3-1,TRBD2,TRBJ2-2,ASSQARTSGNTGELF